This TCR beta chain comes out of a study of blood T cell repertoires in COVID-19. In the study overall: Nucleic acid was either cDNA or gDNA, and it came from T cells, B-cell-depleted T cells, or PBMCs.

Per the study methods: Amplification with reference gene primers provided the estimates of nucleated cell counts. Sequenced by immunoSEQ multiplex PCR; TCRdb stores in-frame clones only, minus some. V and J calls and clone size come straight from that table; D and trimming were deduced from the DNA. This table holds tens of thousands of clones, roughly 87% found once. Trimming took 6 bases from V and 4 from J; bases not matched to a gene: 12. The CDR3 runs 15 residues. The V gene's germline CDR1 is SNHLY and CDR2 FYNNEI. This clone showed up just a few times. This TCR was sampled from a man aged 50 to 60 with active or convalescent COVID-19. The chain recombines TRBV2 with TRBJ2-7, with 7 nucleotides matching TRBD2. The specimen was peripheral blood. The CDR3: CASRGLGSSGYEQYF. For the CDR3, the DNA is TGTGCCAGCAGAGGCCTGGGGTCTAGCGGTTACGAGCAGTACTTC.